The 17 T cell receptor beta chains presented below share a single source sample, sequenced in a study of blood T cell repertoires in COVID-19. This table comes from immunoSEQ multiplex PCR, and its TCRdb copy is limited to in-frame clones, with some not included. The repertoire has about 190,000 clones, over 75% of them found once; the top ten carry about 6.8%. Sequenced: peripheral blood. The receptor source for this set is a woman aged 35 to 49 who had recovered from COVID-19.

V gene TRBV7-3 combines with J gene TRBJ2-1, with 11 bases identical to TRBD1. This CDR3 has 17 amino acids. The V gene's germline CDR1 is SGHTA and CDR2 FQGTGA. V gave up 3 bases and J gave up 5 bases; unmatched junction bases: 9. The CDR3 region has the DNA TGTGCCAGCAGCTTGCGCTTTGCGGGACAGGGGGACAATGAGCAGTTCTTC. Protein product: CASSLRFAGQGDNEQFF.

CDR3 DNA: TGTGCCAGCTCACCCCGAGGGGGCCCCCATTCCCATACGCAGTATTTT. Translating gives CASSPRGGPHSHTQYF. The genes are TRBV18 and TRBJ2-3; 7 positions agree with TRBD1. After removal of 3 bases from V and 7 bases from J, the junction contained 13 bases not matched to a gene. Germline V gene sequence: CDR1 KGHSH, CDR2 LQKENI. The CDR3 spans 16 residues.

CDR3 region: CAWSTNPGTRRNTEAFF. Written as DNA, the CDR3 is TGTGCCTGGAGTACTAATCCCGGGACTCGGCGGAACACTGAAGCTTTCTTT. V gene TRBV30 combines with J gene TRBJ1-1; D might be TRBD1 (5 bases). The CDR3 runs to 17 residues. V was clipped by 2 bases and J by 1 base, with 20 bases between them. Germline CDR1 GTSNPN, CDR2 SVGIG (reference sequence).

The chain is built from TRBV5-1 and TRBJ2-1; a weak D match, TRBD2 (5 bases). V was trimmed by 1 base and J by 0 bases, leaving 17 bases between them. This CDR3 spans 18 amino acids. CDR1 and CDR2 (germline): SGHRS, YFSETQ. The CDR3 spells CASSLRPRESSSYNEQFF. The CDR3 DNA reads TGCGCCAGCAGCTTGCGTCCGAGGGAGTCGAGCTCCTACAATGAGCAGTTCTTC.

This chain's CDR3 is CASGQGQRTSEAFF. The CDR3 region has the DNA TGTGCTAGTGGTCAAGGACAGAGAACATCTGAAGCTTTCTTT. The chain joins TRBV12-5 to TRBJ1-1; a weak D match, TRBD1 (6 bases). With 5 bases removed from V and 6 bases from J, the gap between germline ends came to 16 bases. CDR1 and CDR2 (germline): LGHNT, FRNRAP. CDR3 length: 14 amino acids.

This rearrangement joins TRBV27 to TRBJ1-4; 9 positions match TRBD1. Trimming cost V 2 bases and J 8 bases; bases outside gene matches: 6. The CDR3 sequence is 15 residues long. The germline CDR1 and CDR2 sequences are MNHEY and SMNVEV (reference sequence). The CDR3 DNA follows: TGTGCCAGCAGTTTACAGGGACAGGGCAAAGAAAAACTGTTTTTT. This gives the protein CASSLQGQGKEKLFF.

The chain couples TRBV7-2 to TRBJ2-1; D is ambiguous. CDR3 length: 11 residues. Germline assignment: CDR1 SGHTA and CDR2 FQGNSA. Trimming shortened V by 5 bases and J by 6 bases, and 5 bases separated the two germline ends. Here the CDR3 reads CASSRANEQFF. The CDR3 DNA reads TGTGCCAGCAGCCGCGCCAATGAGCAGTTCTTC.

The CDR3 here is CASSTLQGSTDTQYF. CDR3 coding DNA: TGTGCCAGCAGCACCTTACAGGGAAGCACAGATACGCAGTATTTT. The V gene is TRBV5-6, the J gene TRBJ2-3, with D perhaps matching TRBD1 (6 bases). Trimming pared 4 bases from V and 0 bases from J, leaving 12 bases between. This CDR3 has 15 residues. The V gene's germline CDR1 is SGHDT and CDR2 YYEEEE.

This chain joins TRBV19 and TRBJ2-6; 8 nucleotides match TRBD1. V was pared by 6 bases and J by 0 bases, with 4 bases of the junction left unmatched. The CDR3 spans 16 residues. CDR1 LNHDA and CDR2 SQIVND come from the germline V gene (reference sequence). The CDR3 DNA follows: TGTGCCAGTAGCTACAGGGGGGTCTCTGGGGCCAACGTCCTGACTTTC. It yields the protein CASSYRGVSGANVLTF.

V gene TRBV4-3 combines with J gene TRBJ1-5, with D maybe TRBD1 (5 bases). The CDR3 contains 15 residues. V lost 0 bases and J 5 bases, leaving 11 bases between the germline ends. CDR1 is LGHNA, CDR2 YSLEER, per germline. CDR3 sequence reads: CASSQDFTGYQPQHF. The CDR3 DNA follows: TGCGCCAGCAGCCAAGACTTCACAGGCTATCAGCCCCAGCATTTT.

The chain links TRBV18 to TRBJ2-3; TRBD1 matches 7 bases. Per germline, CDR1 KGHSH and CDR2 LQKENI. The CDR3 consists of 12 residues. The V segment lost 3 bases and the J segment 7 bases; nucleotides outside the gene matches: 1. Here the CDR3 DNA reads TGTGCCAGCTCACCCAGGGGGAATACGCAGTATTTT. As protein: CASSPRGNTQYF. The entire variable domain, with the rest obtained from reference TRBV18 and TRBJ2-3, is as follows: NAGVMQNPRHLVRRRGQEARLRCSPMKGHSHVYWYRQLPEEGLKFMVYLQKENIIDESGMPKERFSAEFPKEGPSILRIQQVVRGDSAAYFCASSPRGNTQYFGPGTRLTVL.

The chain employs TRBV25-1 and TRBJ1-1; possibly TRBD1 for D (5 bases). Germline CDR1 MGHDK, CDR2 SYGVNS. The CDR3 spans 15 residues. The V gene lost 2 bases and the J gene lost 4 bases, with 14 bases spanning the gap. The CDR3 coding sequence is TGTGCCAGCAGTGAAGTTGGGGGGAGAATCACTGAAGCTTTCTTT. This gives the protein CASSEVGGRITEAFF.

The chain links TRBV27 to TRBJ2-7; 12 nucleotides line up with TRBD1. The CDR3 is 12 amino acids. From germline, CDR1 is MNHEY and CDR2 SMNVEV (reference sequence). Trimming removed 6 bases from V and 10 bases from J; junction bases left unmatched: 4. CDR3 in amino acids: CASRRDRGQQYF. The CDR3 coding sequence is TGTGCCAGCAGACGGGACAGGGGGCAACAGTACTTC.

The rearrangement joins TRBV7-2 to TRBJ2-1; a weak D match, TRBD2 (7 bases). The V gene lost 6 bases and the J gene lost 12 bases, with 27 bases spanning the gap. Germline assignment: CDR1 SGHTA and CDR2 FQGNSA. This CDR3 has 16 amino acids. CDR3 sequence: CASRTGGQSGKGGQFF. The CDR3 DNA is TGTGCCAGCAGGACAGGTGGACAGAGCGGGAAAGGCGGGCAGTTCTTC. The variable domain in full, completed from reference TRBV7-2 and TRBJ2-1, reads GAGVSQSPSNKVTEKGKDVELRCDPISGHTALYWYRQSLGQGLEFLIYFQGNSAPDKSGLPSDRFSAERTGGSVSTLTIQRTQQEDSAVYLCASRTGGQSGKGGQFFGPGTRLTVL.

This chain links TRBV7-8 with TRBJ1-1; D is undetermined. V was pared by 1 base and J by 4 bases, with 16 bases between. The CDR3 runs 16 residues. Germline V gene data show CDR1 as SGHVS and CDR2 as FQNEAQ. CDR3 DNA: TGTGCCAGCAGCTTAGTTTGGGTCGCCCCGGGCACTGAAGCTTTCTTT. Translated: CASSLVWVAPGTEAFF.

CDR3 DNA: TGTGCCAGCACCACAGGGCAGAACATTCAGTACTTC. It yields the protein CASTTGQNIQYF. The gene calls are TRBV12-3 or TRBV12-4 and TRBJ2-4; possible D gene TRBD1, 6 bases. The germline V and J ends were trimmed by 7 bases and 7 bases, with 11 bases remaining between them. The CDR3 spans 12 residues.

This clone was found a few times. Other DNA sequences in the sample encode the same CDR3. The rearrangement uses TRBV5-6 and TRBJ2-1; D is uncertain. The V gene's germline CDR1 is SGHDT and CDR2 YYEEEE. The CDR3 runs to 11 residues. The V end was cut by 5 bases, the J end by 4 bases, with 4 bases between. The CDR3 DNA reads TGTGCCAGCAGTTCATACAATGAGCAGTTCTTC. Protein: CASSSYNEQFF.